This TCR beta chain is from a study of CD8 T cells in ankylosing spondylitis. General study results and limits: Among TCR beta sequences, a motif of roughly 8 highly homologous variants appeared characteristic of ankylosing spondylitis blood. Significant enrichment of disease-linked clones was reportedly seen in matched ankylosing spondylitis synovial fluid. A number of the motif variants had already been described in reactive arthritis synovial fluid and blood.

Researchers built TCR beta libraries using quantitative 5'-RACE with molecular barcodes. Via MiXCR, TCRdb re-called the 5' RACE reads, giving one row per CDR3 protein. The table lists more than 150,000 distinct CDR3 sequences, 15% to 20% of them singletons. V was pared by 1 base and J by 8 bases, with 16 bases between. CDR1 SGHKS and CDR2 YYEKEE come from the germline V gene (reference sequence). The CDR3 sequence is 15 residues long. This clonotype was observed at least ten times. What it binds is not known. Sequencing was carried out using blood, either unsorted or a sorted T cell fraction (not recorded which). The chain uses TRBV5-5 and TRBJ2-1, with a weak D call TRBD2 (6 bases). This receptor was obtained from a male donor between 10 and 30 years old with ankylosing spondylitis or in good health (not recorded which). Here the CDR3 reads CASSLPAGPLYEQFF. CDR3 coding DNA: TGTGCCAGCAGCTTGCCGGCGGGACCCTTGTATGAGCAGTTCTTC.